The entry that follows covers one T cell receptor (beta chain) sequence. Its specificity is not known. At one boundary the junction diverges from the germline segment, which might be a read error. TCRdb passed the 5' RACE reads through MiXCR, listing each CDR3 protein once. Here the sample spans under 700,000 distinct CDR3 sequences, 17% being singletons. This sample was included in a study of T cells after yellow fever vaccination. Study-wide context: SMART-Seq v4 Ultra Low Input prepared libraries from low-cell fractions. Study observations and caveats: Secondary responses were weaker yet peaked faster, day 5 versus 15.

This CDR3 has 13 amino acids. The V gene's germline CDR1 is MNHNY and CDR2 SVGAGI (reference sequence). Here the sequenced sample was PBMCs, taken less than 6 days after the first yellow fever vaccination. The V call is TRBV6-6, the J call TRBJ2-3; a possible D gene is TRBD1 (5 bases). The clonotype was recovered from a young man who received the YFV17D yellow fever vaccine. The DNA of the CDR3 is TGTGCCAGCAGTTGGCTGCTCACAGGTACGCAGTATTTT. Translation: CASSWLLTGTQYF.